The rows below give T cell receptor beta chains drawn from one sample of a study of blood T cell repertoires in COVID-19. The assay was immunoSEQ multiplex PCR, and TCRdb's table has in-frame clones only and misses some. The sample has 300,000 or so clones, 80% to 90% seen once; the top ten hold around 4.4%. The specimen sequenced was PBMCs or T cells enriched from blood (not recorded which). The receptors come from a woman aged 40-49 years with acute COVID-19. The CDR3 runs from the conserved cysteine through the conserved F or W. A D gene is named only where the DNA matches it firmly. Part of the rows lack a size; the others show once, few, many or a class for expanded clones.

>TRBD1|NA|TRBV28|TRBJ1-2
CASSLTTGTGDGYTF
TGTGCCAGCAGTTTAACGACCGGGACAGGGGACGGCTACACCTTC
>TRBD2|NA|TRBV2|TRBJ2-7
CASRRTSGTYEQYF
TGTGCCAGCAGACGGACTAGCGGTACCTACGAGCAGTACTTC
>NA|NA|TRBV28|TRBJ1-3
CASSLRAAYSGNTIYF
TGTGCCAGCAGTTTACGAGCGGCCTACTCTGGAAACACCATATATTTT
>TRBD2|NA|TRBV5-1|TRBJ2-7
CASSPGLAESSYEQYF
TGCGCCAGCAGCCCAGGACTAGCGGAGAGCTCCTACGAGCAGTACTTC
>NA|NA|TRBV4-3|TRBJ1-1
CASSPTAKNTEAFF
TGCGCCAGCAGCCCTACAGCCAAGAACACTGAAGCTTTCTTT
>TRBD2|NA|TRBV3-1/TRBV3-2|TRBJ2-5
CASSQGYSGGRQETQYF
TGTGCCAGCAGCCAAGGTTATAGCGGGGGCCGCCAAGAGACCCAGTACTTC
>TRBD1|NA|TRBV4-2|TRBJ1-2
CASSQGTGDYGYTF
TGTGCCAGCAGCCAAGGGACAGGGGACTATGGCTACACCTTC
>NA|NA|TRBV5-6|TRBJ1-2
CASSTPTVYGYTF
TGTGCCAGCAGCACACCGACAGTCTATGGCTACACCTTC
>NA|NA|TRBV14|TRBJ1-1
CASSQGAEAFF
TGTGCCAGCAGCCAAGGAGCTGAAGCTTTCTTT
>NA|NA|TRBV6-5|TRBJ1-4
CASSYGVDRTNEKLFF
TGTGCCAGCAGTTACGGGGTAGACAGAACTAATGAAAAACTGTTTTTT
>TRBD1|NA|TRBV5-1|TRBJ1-3
CASSLVPTGGAFSGNTIYF
TGCGCCAGCAGCTTGGTACCGACAGGGGGCGCCTTCTCTGGAAACACCATATATTTT
>NA|NA|TRBV19|TRBJ1-5
CASSISGRVNQPQHF
TGTGCCAGTAGTATATCGGGAAGGGTCAATCAGCCCCAGCATTTT
>NA|NA|TRBV3-1/TRBV3-2|TRBJ1-1
CASTDSPNTEAFF
TGTGCCAGCACGGACAGCCCGAACACTGAAGCTTTCTTT
>TRBD2|NA|TRBV3-1/TRBV3-2|TRBJ2-7
CASSPSLAGARYEQYF
TGTGCCAGCAGCCCCAGCTTAGCGGGAGCGCGATACGAGCAGTACTTC
>NA|NA|TRBV28|TRBJ1-1
CASSFSWNTEAFF
TGTGCCAGCAGTTTTTCCTGGAACACTGAAGCTTTCTTT
>TRBD2|NA|TRBV9|TRBJ2-5
CASSVEAGVYQETQYF
TGTGCCAGCAGCGTAGAAGCGGGGGTTTACCAAGAGACCCAGTACTTC
>NA|NA|TRBV7-8|TRBJ1-3
CASSRSGDTIYF
TGTGCCAGCAGCCGCAGTGGAGACACCATATATTTT
>NA|NA|TRBV5-1|TRBJ2-2
CASSTRTEVITGELFF
TGCGCCAGCAGCACCCGGACAGAAGTTATCACCGGGGAGCTGTTTTTT
>TRBD2|NA|TRBV4-3|TRBJ2-7
CASSQEGGSYEQYF
TGCGCCAGCAGCCAAGAAGGCGGGAGCTACGAGCAGTACTTC
>NA|NA|TRBV10-3|TRBJ1-5
CAISEAYFFRNQPQHF
TGTGCCATCAGTGAGGCCTACTTTTTCCGCAATCAGCCCCAGCATTTT
>TRBD1|NA|TRBV7-2|TRBJ1-1
CASSLDWTGGNTEAFF
TGTGCCAGCAGCTTAGATTGGACAGGGGGGAACACTGAAGCTTTCTTT
>TRBD1|NA|TRBV5-1|TRBJ2-3
CASSLAQGAPDTQYF
TGCGCCAGCAGCTTGGCGCAGGGGGCCCCAGATACGCAGTATTTT
>TRBD1|NA|TRBV19|TRBJ2-3
CASSNTGQGSSDTQYF
TGTGCCAGTAGTAATACGGGACAGGGATCCTCTGATACGCAGTATTTT
>NA|NA|TRBV28|TRBJ1-4
CASTSWEGVVGEKLFF
TGTGCCAGCACCTCCTGGGAGGGGGTGGTAGGAGAAAAACTGTTTTTT
>NA|NA|TRBV6-5|TRBJ1-2
CASRTGSSRGYGYTF
TGTGCCAGCAGGACCGGGAGCTCAAGGGGCTATGGCTACACCTTC
>TRBD1|once|TRBV5-4|TRBJ1-1
CASSWGTGEAEAFF
TGTGCCAGCAGCTGGGGGACAGGCGAAGCTGAAGCTTTCTTT
>NA|NA|TRBV5-6|TRBJ2-7
CASSRDSKVNGEQYF
TGTGCCAGCAGCCGTGACTCCAAGGTTAACGGCGAGCAGTACTTC
>TRBD1|NA|TRBV7-9|TRBJ1-1
CASSLGDRVGTEAFF
TGTGCCAGCAGCTTAGGGGACAGGGTGGGCACTGAAGCTTTCTTT
>NA|NA|TRBV6-1|TRBJ2-1
CASSEDMAGAYREQFF
TGTGCCAGCAGTGAAGACATGGCGGGGGCCTATAGGGAGCAGTTCTTC
>TRBD1|NA|TRBV19|TRBJ2-5
CASSKDRSTQETQYF
TGTGCCAGTAGCAAGGACAGGAGCACACAAGAGACCCAGTACTTC
>NA|NA|TRBV5-8|TRBJ1-6
CASSGGTNNSPLHF
TGTGCCAGCAGCGGGGGGACTAATAATTCACCCCTCCACTTT
>NA|NA|TRBV10-2|TRBJ2-7
CASSARYEQYF
TGCGCCAGCAGTGCCCGTTACGAGCAGTACTTC
>NA|NA|TRBV5-4|TRBJ2-5
CASSFPQETQYF
TGTGCCAGCAGCTTTCCGCAAGAGACCCAGTACTTC
>TRBD1|NA|TRBV6-2/TRBV6-3|TRBJ1-2
CASSWASPRQGAAPYGYTF
TGTGCCAGCAGTTGGGCCTCACCCCGACAGGGAGCAGCACCCTATGGCTACACCTTC
>TRBD1|NA|TRBV6-1|TRBJ1-4
CASSDPGGGEKLFF
TGTGCCAGCAGTGACCCAGGGGGCGGTGAAAAACTGTTTTTT
>NA|few|TRBV6-2/TRBV6-3|TRBJ1-2
CASSTPGTPWGYGYTF
TGTGCCAGCAGCACTCCCGGGACACCTTGGGGCTATGGCTACACCTTC
>NA|NA|TRBV29-1|TRBJ1-2
CSVGDISYGYTF
TGCAGCGTTGGTGACATTAGCTATGGCTACACCTTC
>NA|NA|TRBV6-6|TRBJ1-4
CASSYWEGHSEKLFF
TGTGCCAGCAGTTACTGGGAGGGACACTCCGAAAAACTGTTTTTT
>TRBD1|NA|TRBV19|TRBJ2-7
CASSGTGQAEYEQYF
TGTGCCAGTAGTGGAACGGGACAGGCTGAATACGAGCAGTACTTC
>TRBD2|NA|TRBV6-5|TRBJ2-1
CASSYSAGVYEQFF
TGTGCCAGCAGTTACTCAGCGGGAGTGTATGAGCAGTTCTTC
>NA|NA|TRBV5-6|TRBJ2-7
CASSRGGPETYEQYF
TGTGCCAGCAGCCGTGGCGGCCCAGAAACCTACGAGCAGTACTTC
>NA|few|TRBV6-5|TRBJ1-4
CASTAHGNEKLFF
TGTGCCAGCACTGCTCACGGTAATGAAAAACTGTTTTTT
>TRBD1|NA|TRBV6-5|TRBJ1-3
CASKPQGAYGNTIYF
TGTGCCAGCAAACCACAGGGGGCCTATGGAAACACCATATATTTT